The 32 T cell receptor beta chains reported below all come from one sample, sequenced in a study of response to subunit inactivated influenza vaccine. TCRdb called the RT-PCR reads again in MiXCR, with one record for every CDR3 protein. This table holds under 850,000 distinct CDR3 sequences, 15% to 20% found once. The sample was PBMCs from blood, taken around 5 days after vaccination. All receptors derive from a man aged 50 or older who received an inactivated influenza vaccine.

V and J are TRBV7-9 and TRBJ2-7; 11 bases line up with TRBD1. Germline CDR1 SEHNR, CDR2 FQNEAQ (reference sequence). This CDR3 region has 16 residues. V was clipped by 6 bases and J by 5 bases; unmatched bases: 12. The CDR3 nucleotides read TGTGCCAGCAGTATGGACAGGGGGCCTTGGGGGGACGAGCAGTACTTC. The encoded protein is CASSMDRGPWGDEQYF.

The gene calls are TRBV12-3 or TRBV12-4 and TRBJ1-3; D gene ambiguous. V dropped 3 bases and J dropped 2 bases, with 8 bases sitting between them. The CDR3 contains 14 residues. This CDR3 reads CASSFARAGNTIYF. CDR3 bases: TGTGCCAGCAGTTTCGCCCGGGCTGGAAACACCATATATTTT.

This clonotype appeared a single time. The genes are TRBV7-2 and TRBJ2-2; D is unclear. The CDR3 is 13 amino acids. The V gene's germline CDR1 is SGHTA and CDR2 FQGNSA. Trimming left V 6 bases short and J 6 bases short, with 11 bases between. CDR3 in amino acids: CASSSRVPGELFF. CDR3 sequence (DNA): TGTGCCAGCAGTAGCCGGGTGCCCGGGGAGCTGTTTTTT.

This clonotype appeared a few times. The rearrangement joins TRBV12-3 or TRBV12-4 to TRBJ1-2; D is unclear. CDR3 length equals 13 residues. Trimming pared 3 bases from V and 7 bases from J, leaving 12 bases between. DNA of the CDR3: TGTGCCAGCAGTTTTGGGAAAAGTTCTGGCTACACCTTC. Its protein product is CASSFGKSSGYTF.

This clonotype was detected once. V and J are TRBV11-2 and TRBJ2-3; 7 bases fit TRBD1. The CDR3 spans 15 residues. Germline trimming cut 5 bases from V and 5 bases from J; bases unmatched to any gene: 10. Per the germline V gene, CDR1 is SGHAT and CDR2 is FQNNGV. CDR3: CASSTTQGRVDTQYF. The CDR3 DNA reads TGTGCCAGCAGCACCACACAGGGGCGAGTAGATACGCAGTATTTT.

This clonotype was seen more than once but under ten times. The genes are TRBV29-1 and TRBJ2-5; 9 bases line up with TRBD2. The CDR3 consists of 14 residues. After removal of 2 bases from V and 5 bases from J, the junction contained 6 bases not matched to a gene. Germline CDR1 is SQVTM and CDR2 is ANQGSEA. This CDR3 reads CSVELRGTSETQYF. Written as DNA, the CDR3 is TGCAGCGTTGAATTAAGGGGGACTAGCGAGACCCAGTACTTC.

This clonotype was seen a few times. The rearrangement joins TRBV20-1 to TRBJ1-5, with TRBD1 matching 9 bases. V dropped 3 bases and J dropped 3; count of bases not matched to a gene: 12. This CDR3 spans 17 amino acids. CDR1 and CDR2 (germline): DFQATT, SNEGSKA (reference sequence). CDR3 in amino acids: CSARPPPGQGFNQPQHF. CDR3 bases: TGCAGTGCTAGGCCTCCTCCGGGACAGGGCTTCAATCAGCCCCAGCATTTT.

The CDR3 bases are TGTGCCAGCAGTTTAGACGGAAACAATCAGCCCCAGCATTTT. As protein: CASSLDGNNQPQHF. This chain uses TRBV12-3 or TRBV12-4 with TRBJ1-5, with D unclear. The V and J ends lost 1 base and 3 bases respectively, with 7 bases between them. The CDR3 consists of 14 residues.

This clonotype showed up just a few times. This chain uses TRBV5-1 with TRBJ1-1; weak D call: TRBD1 (5 bases). Trimming cost V 2 bases and J 4 bases, with 12 bases left between them. Germline assignment: CDR1 SGHRS and CDR2 YFSETQ. The CDR3 has 14 residues. As DNA, the CDR3 is TGCGCCAGCAGCTTAAATTCGGGGGGCACTGAAGCTTTCTTT. Translated, it gives CASSLNSGGTEAFF.

A few counts support this clonotype. The rearrangement joins TRBV7-2 to TRBJ2-5; D gene uncertain. Per the germline V gene, CDR1 is SGHTA and CDR2 is FQGNSA. The CDR3 runs to 13 residues. The ends were cut back, 1 base at V and 3 bases at J, with 6 bases in the middle. The chain's CDR3 is CASSLDPKETQYF. The CDR3 region has the DNA TGTGCCAGCAGCTTAGACCCAAAAGAGACCCAGTACTTC. Combining the CDR3 with reference TRBV7-2 and TRBJ2-5 gives the whole variable domain GAGVSQSPSNKVTEKGKDVELRCDPISGHTALYWYRQSLGQGLEFLIYFQGNSAPDKSGLPSDRFSAERTGGSVSTLTIQRTQQEDSAVYLCASSLDPKETQYFGPGTRLLVL.

Remarks on this clonotype: Its ends do not fully match the called genes, so a read error is possible. The rearrangement uses TRBV12-3 or TRBV12-4 and TRBJ2-3, with D maybe TRBD2 (6 bases). The CDR3 consists of 14 residues. CDR3 protein: CASSLARAGTAQYF. The CDR3 region has the DNA TGTGCCAGCAGTCTAGCCCGCGCGGGGACCGCGCAGTATTTT.

This clonotype was observed a handful of times. The chain couples TRBV20-1 to TRBJ2-5, with a weak D call TRBD1 (6 bases). This CDR3 spans 13 amino acids. CDR1 DFQATT and CDR2 SNEGSKA come from the germline V gene (reference sequence). Trimming removed 6 bases from V and 4 bases from J, with 15 bases in between. The CDR3: CSATSRGGETQYF. In nucleotides, the CDR3 is TGCAGTGCCACGTCCAGGGGTGGAGAGACCCAGTACTTC.

Only a few counts were recorded for this clonotype. The chain employs TRBV10-2 and TRBJ2-1, with D possibly being TRBD1 (5 bases). Trimming pared 7 bases from V and 4 bases from J, leaving 14 bases between. Germline V lookup: CDR1 WSHSY, CDR2 SAAADI. The CDR3 has 14 residues. The DNA for the CDR3 is TGCGCCAGCATCCCGGACATAACATACAATGAGCAGTTCTTC. It is translated as CASIPDITYNEQFF.

The V and J genes are TRBV20-1 and TRBJ2-7; 8 nucleotides match TRBD2. The CDR3 extends over 14 amino acids. Germline lookup yields CDR1 DFQATT and CDR2 SNEGSKA (reference sequence). With V trimmed by 2 bases and J by 4 bases, 7 bases remained unmatched. CDR3 protein: CSARQGLGLYEQYF. The DNA of the CDR3 is TGCAGTGCTAGACAGGGACTAGGTTTGTACGAGCAGTACTTC.

The chain recombines TRBV12-3 or TRBV12-4 with TRBJ2-5; 9 positions agree with TRBD1. The CDR3 loop spans 14 amino acids. V trimming: 5 bases; J trimming: 5 bases; junction bases outside the gene matches: 6. Here the CDR3 DNA reads TGTGCCAGCAGTCTCCGGGACAGGGTGGAGACCCAGTACTTC. Its protein product is CASSLRDRVETQYF.

The chain couples TRBV5-1 to TRBJ2-7; TRBD1 aligns across 7 bases. Germline V gene sequence: CDR1 SGHRS, CDR2 YFSETQ. The CDR3 consists of 16 residues. V lost 2 bases and J lost 6; bases outside the gene matches: 14. The CDR3 nucleotides are TGCGCCAGCAGCTTTGGACAGGCTCGGGGTGAGAGCGAGCAGTACTTC. This sequence encodes CASSFGQARGESEQYF.

This chain joins TRBV29-1 and TRBJ2-7; 9 bases line up with TRBD1. V lost 1 base, J lost 6 bases, and 10 bases stayed unmatched. Germline V gene sequence: CDR1 SQVTM, CDR2 ANQGSEA. The CDR3 covers 15 residues. CDR3 in amino acids: CSVEVRGQGPSEQYF. The CDR3 nucleotides are TGCAGCGTTGAAGTCCGGGGACAGGGACCCTCCGAGCAGTACTTC.

This chain uses TRBV7-9 with TRBJ2-7; a weak D match, TRBD1 (5 bases). CDR3 length equals 14 residues. The V gene lost 5 bases and the J gene lost 7 bases, with 18 bases spanning the gap. Germline V lookup: CDR1 SEHNR, CDR2 FQNEAQ (reference sequence). CDR3 amino acids: CASSRQGIGGEQYF. The CDR3 DNA follows: TGTGCCAGCAGCCGTCAGGGTATCGGCGGAGAGCAGTACTTC.

In this sample, this clonotype turned up a few times. This rearrangement joins TRBV20-1 to TRBJ2-3, with D unclear. This CDR3 spans 15 amino acids. Per the germline V gene, CDR1 is DFQATT and CDR2 is SNEGSKA (reference sequence). V lost 6 bases and J 0 bases, leaving 16 bases between the germline ends. The CDR3 region has the DNA TGCAGTGCCCCACTCGGGTCAGCTAGCACAGATACGCAGTATTTT. As protein: CSAPLGSASTDTQYF.

The gene calls are TRBV6-2 or TRBV6-3 and TRBJ1-1; D is perhaps TRBD1 (6 bases). The V end lost 2 bases, the J end lost 3 bases, and 13 bases lay between the germline ends. This CDR3 comprises 15 residues. Germline assignment: CDR1 MNHEY and CDR2 SVGEGT. The CDR3 sequence: CASSYTGMGYTEAFF. The DNA of the CDR3 is TGTGCCAGCAGTTACACAGGGATGGGGTACACTGAAGCTTTCTTT.

This clonotype was detected ten times or more. The genes are TRBV3-1 and TRBJ2-7, with 10 bases that match TRBD1. Trimming cost V 4 bases and J 7 bases; bases outside gene matches: 13. This CDR3 is 16 amino acids long. Per the germline V gene, CDR1 is LGHDT and CDR2 is YNNKEL (reference sequence). The CDR3 sequence is CASSRKTGTGDWEQYF. As DNA, the CDR3 is TGTGCCAGCAGCCGAAAAACCGGGACAGGGGATTGGGAGCAGTACTTC.

V is TRBV6-1 and J is TRBJ2-4; D gene unclear. Per the germline V gene, CDR1 is MNHNS and CDR2 is SASEGT. There are 15 residues in the CDR3. V dropped 6 bases and J dropped 1 base, with 13 bases sitting between them. The CDR3 region has the DNA TGTGCCAGCAGGACAAACGGGTGGGCCAAAAACATTCAGTACTTC. Translating it yields CASRTNGWAKNIQYF.

This clonotype was seen a handful of times. The chain has TRBV7-9 and TRBJ1-5, with a possible D match to TRBD1 (5 bases). Deletions cut 1 base from V and 7 bases from J, with 11 bases between. The CDR3 totals 14 residues. Germline CDR1 and CDR2: SEHNR and FQNEAQ (reference sequence). The CDR3 protein is CASSLGGSSQPQHF. The CDR3 DNA follows: TGTGCCAGCAGCTTAGGGGGGTCCTCCCAGCCCCAGCATTTT.

This clonotype was found a few times. The gene calls are TRBV12-3 or TRBV12-4 and TRBJ1-2, with a possible D match to TRBD1 (6 bases). The CDR3 runs 13 residues. V was trimmed by 5 bases and J by 4 bases, leaving 11 bases between them. The DNA of the CDR3 is TGTGCCAGCAGTACAGGGATTTCCTATGGCTACACCTTC. It specifies CASSTGISYGYTF.

The chain carries TRBV10-3 and TRBJ1-2; a possible D gene is TRBD1 (5 bases). Trimming left V 4 bases short and J 5 bases short, with 20 bases between. Germline V gives CDR1 ENHRY, CDR2 SYGVKD. This CDR3 contains 16 residues. CDR3 sequence reads: CAISVGGTAIPYGYTF. In nucleotides, the CDR3 is TGTGCCATCAGTGTTGGTGGGACGGCGATTCCTTATGGCTACACCTTC.

This clonotype was detected a few times. The CDR3 nucleotides are TGTGCCAGCAGCTTCGGACTGGGCCTAGACGAGCAGTACTTC. It yields the protein CASSFGLGLDEQYF. The J gene is TRBJ2-7, the V gene TRBV7-2; perhaps TRBD2 as D (5 bases). Germline CDR1 reads SGHTA; CDR2 reads FQGNSA. The length of the CDR3 is 14 residues. V lost 3 bases to trimming and J lost 5 bases, with 14 bases between them.

This clonotype has a handful of counts. The V and J genes are TRBV7-2 and TRBJ1-2; D ambiguous. V was pared by 5 bases and J by 3 bases, with 16 bases between. CDR3 length: 15 residues. Germline assignment: CDR1 SGHTA and CDR2 FQGNSA. The CDR3 bases are TGTGCCAGCAGCGCCCGAAGGAGATTTGACTATGGCTACACCTTC. Translation: CASSARRRFDYGYTF. The variable domain in full, completed from reference TRBV7-2 and TRBJ1-2, reads GAGVSQSPSNKVTEKGKDVELRCDPISGHTALYWYRQSLGQGLEFLIYFQGNSAPDKSGLPSDRFSAERTGGSVSTLTIQRTQQEDSAVYLCASSARRRFDYGYTFGSGTRLTVV.

This sequence joins TRBV24-1 and TRBJ1-4; D perhaps matches TRBD1 (6 bases). This CDR3 spans 15 amino acids. The germline V gene has CDR1 KGHDR and CDR2 SFDVKD. Trimming took 1 base from V and 6 from J, leaving 11 bases between them. CDR3 sequence (DNA): TGTGCCACCAGTGATTTTCCCAGGGGAGATGAAAAACTGTTTTTT. This codes for CATSDFPRGDEKLFF.

The rearrangement joins TRBV28 to TRBJ2-3; no reliable D call. This CDR3 region has 13 residues. Germline assignment: CDR1 MDHEN and CDR2 SYDVKM. The V and J ends lost 2 bases and 8 bases respectively, with 11 bases between them. The CDR3 spells CASSLKYSRTQYF. CDR3 in DNA: TGTGCCAGCAGTTTAAAATACAGCCGTACGCAGTATTTT. Using reference TRBV28 and TRBJ2-3 for the parts outside the CDR3, the full variable domain is DVKVTQSSRYLVKRTGEKVFLECVQDMDHENMFWYRQDPGLGLRLIYFSYDVKMKEKGDIPEGYSVSREKKERFSLILESASTNQTSMYLCASSLKYSRTQYFGPGTRLTVL.

The chain links TRBV12-3 or TRBV12-4 to TRBJ2-5; D might be TRBD1 (5 bases). The V and J ends lost 5 bases and 0 bases respectively, with 13 bases between them. The CDR3 extends over 15 amino acids. CDR3 DNA sequence: TGTGCCAGCAGTCAGGGTATTACTCACCAAGAGACCCAGTACTTC. Its translation is CASSQGITHQETQYF.

The chain uses TRBV9 and TRBJ1-1; a possible D gene is TRBD1 (6 bases). Germline CDR1 reads SGDLS; CDR2 reads YYNGEE. The V and J ends lost 0 bases and 4 bases respectively, with 13 bases between them. The CDR3 contains 15 residues. CDR3 DNA: TGTGCCAGCAGCGTAGAAGCGGGGGCGGTCACTGAAGCTTTCTTT. It yields the protein CASSVEAGAVTEAFF.

The chain uses TRBV7-3 and TRBJ2-3; D not certain. The V end lost 0 bases, the J end lost 6 bases, and 7 bases lay between the germline ends. The CDR3 is 13 amino acids. CDR1 is SGHTA and CDR2 is FQGTGA in the germline V gene. The CDR3 sequence is CASSLTYQDTQYF. CDR3 DNA sequence: TGTGCCAGCAGCTTAACGTATCAGGATACGCAGTATTTT.